Following are 8 T cell receptor beta chains from one sample sequenced in a study of shared clonotypes between healthy human individuals. Method: immunoSEQ multiplex PCR; TCRdb's copy keeps in-frame clones and lacks some. The repertoire holds about 1.5 million clones, 95% to 99% seen once, with less than 0.55% in the top ten. Specimen: naive CD4+ T cells sorted from blood. Subset described: CD45RA+ positively selected. The receptors shown here come from a man aged 25-45 years in good health.

The chain recombines TRBV5-1 with TRBJ1-5; the match to TRBD1 covers 9 bases. V lost 4 bases, J lost 7 bases, and 9 bases stayed unmatched. The V gene's germline CDR1 is SGHRS and CDR2 YFSETQ. The length of the CDR3 is 15 residues. Here the CDR3 reads CASSTGGQGEQPQHF. CDR3 DNA sequence: TGCGCCAGCAGCACCGGGGGACAGGGAGAACAGCCCCAGCATTTT.

The gene calls are TRBV30 and TRBJ2-3, with a weak D call TRBD1 (5 bases). Trimming removed 3 bases from V and 0 bases from J, with 13 bases in between. The CDR3 is 15 amino acids. Germline CDR1 reads GTSNPN; CDR2 reads SVGIG (reference sequence). The CDR3 protein is CAWRELTASTDTQYF. The CDR3 DNA reads TGTGCCTGGAGGGAGTTGACAGCGAGCACAGATACGCAGTATTTT.

J is TRBJ1-2 and V is TRBV28, with 9 bases fitting TRBD1. The germline V gene encodes CDR1 MDHEN and CDR2 SYDVKM. This CDR3 has 12 amino acids. V was clipped by 7 bases and J by 6 bases; unmatched bases: 3. CDR3 sequence: CASTRTGDGYTF. CDR3 coding DNA: TGTGCCAGCACCAGGACAGGGGATGGCTACACCTTC.

The chain carries TRBV25-1 and TRBJ2-1; TRBD1 agrees at 12 bases. CDR1 and CDR2 from the germline V gene are MGHDK and SYGVNS. The junction had 3 bases not matched to a gene; V was cut back by 0 bases and J by 6 bases. This CDR3 comprises 16 residues. DNA of the CDR3: TGTGCCAGCAGTGAATATGGGGGACAGGGGGCCAATGAGCAGTTCTTC. Translation gives CASSEYGGQGANEQFF.

V usage is TRBV6-6 and J usage is TRBJ2-2; D not resolved. The CDR3 is 14 amino acids. V lost 10 bases, J lost 0 bases, and 12 bases lay in between. The germline CDR1 and CDR2 sequences are MNHNY and SVGAGI (reference sequence). The CDR3 nucleotides read TGTGCCACTCTTGGGCCGTCGAACACCGGGGAGCTGTTTTTT. It is translated as CATLGPSNTGELFF.

The chain has TRBV28 and TRBJ2-1; 9 positions match TRBD2. With 6 bases clipped from V and 10 bases from J, the junction kept 7 bases outside the gene matches. The CDR3 totals 13 residues. Germline assignment: CDR1 MDHEN and CDR2 SYDVKM. The CDR3: CASRAGGPPEQFF. The DNA of the CDR3 is TGTGCCAGCAGAGCGGGAGGTCCGCCCGAGCAGTTCTTC. The full variable domain, rest sourced from reference TRBV28 and TRBJ2-1, is DVKVTQSSRYLVKRTGEKVFLECVQDMDHENMFWYRQDPGLGLRLIYFSYDVKMKEKGDIPEGYSVSREKKERFSLILESASTNQTSMYLCASRAGGPPEQFFGPGTRLTVL.

The rearrangement uses TRBV28 and TRBJ2-7; 9 nucleotides line up with TRBD1. The CDR3 loop spans 16 amino acids. From germline, CDR1 is MDHEN and CDR2 SYDVKM. The trim removed 4 bases at V and 5 bases at J, leaving 12 bases unmatched. The chain's CDR3 is CASSYHRGRRRDEQYF. CDR3 DNA sequence: TGTGCCAGCAGTTACCACAGGGGGCGTCGGCGGGACGAGCAGTACTTC.

The V and J genes are TRBV30 and TRBJ1-5; D gene uncertain. Deletions cut 1 base from V and 3 bases from J, with 7 bases between. From germline, CDR1 is GTSNPN and CDR2 SVGIG (reference sequence). The CDR3 is 13 amino acids. The CDR3 sequence: CAWSGQDNQPQHF. The CDR3 DNA is TGTGCCTGGAGTGGGCAAGACAATCAGCCCCAGCATTTT.